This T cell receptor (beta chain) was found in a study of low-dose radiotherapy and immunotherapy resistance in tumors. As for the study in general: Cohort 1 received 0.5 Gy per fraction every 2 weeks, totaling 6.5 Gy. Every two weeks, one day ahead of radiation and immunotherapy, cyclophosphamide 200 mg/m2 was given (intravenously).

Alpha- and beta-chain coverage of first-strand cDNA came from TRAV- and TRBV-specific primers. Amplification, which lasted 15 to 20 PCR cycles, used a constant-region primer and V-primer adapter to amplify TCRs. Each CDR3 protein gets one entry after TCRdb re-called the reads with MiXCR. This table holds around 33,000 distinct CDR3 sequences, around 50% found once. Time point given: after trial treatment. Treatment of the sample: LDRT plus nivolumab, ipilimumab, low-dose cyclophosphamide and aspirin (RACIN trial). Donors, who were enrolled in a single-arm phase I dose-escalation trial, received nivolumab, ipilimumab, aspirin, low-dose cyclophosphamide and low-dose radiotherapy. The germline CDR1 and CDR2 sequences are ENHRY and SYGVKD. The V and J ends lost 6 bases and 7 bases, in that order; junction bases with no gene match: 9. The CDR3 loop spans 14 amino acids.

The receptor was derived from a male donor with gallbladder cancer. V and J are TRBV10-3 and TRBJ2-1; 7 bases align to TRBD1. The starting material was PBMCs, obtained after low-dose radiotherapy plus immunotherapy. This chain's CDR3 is CAIRDRDSTNEQFF. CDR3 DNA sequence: TGTGCCATCAGAGACCGGGACAGCACTAATGAGCAGTTCTTC.